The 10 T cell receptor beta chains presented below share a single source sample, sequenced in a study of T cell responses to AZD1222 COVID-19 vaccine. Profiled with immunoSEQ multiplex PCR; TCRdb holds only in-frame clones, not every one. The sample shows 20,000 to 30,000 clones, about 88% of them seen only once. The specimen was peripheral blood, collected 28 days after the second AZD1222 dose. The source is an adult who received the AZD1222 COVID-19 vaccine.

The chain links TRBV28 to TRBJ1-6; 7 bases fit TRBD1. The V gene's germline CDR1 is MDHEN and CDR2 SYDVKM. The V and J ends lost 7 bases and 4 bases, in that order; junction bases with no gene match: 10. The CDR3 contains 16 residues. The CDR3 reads CASITQGHSYNSPLHF. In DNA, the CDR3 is TGTGCCAGCATAACACAGGGGCACTCATATAATTCACCCCTCCACTTT.

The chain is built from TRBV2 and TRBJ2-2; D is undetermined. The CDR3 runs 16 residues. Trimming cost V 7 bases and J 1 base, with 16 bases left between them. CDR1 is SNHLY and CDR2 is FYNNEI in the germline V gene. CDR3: CASKSARTVNTGELFF. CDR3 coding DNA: TGTGCCAGCAAGTCGGCTAGGACCGTGAACACCGGGGAGCTGTTTTTT.

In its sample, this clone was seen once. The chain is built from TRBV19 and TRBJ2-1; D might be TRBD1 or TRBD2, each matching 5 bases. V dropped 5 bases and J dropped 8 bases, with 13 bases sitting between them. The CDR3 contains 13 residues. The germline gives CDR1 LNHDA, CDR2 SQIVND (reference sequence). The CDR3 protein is CASSPGRFDEQFF. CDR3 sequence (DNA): TGTGCCAGTAGTCCGGGACGCTTCGATGAGCAGTTCTTC.

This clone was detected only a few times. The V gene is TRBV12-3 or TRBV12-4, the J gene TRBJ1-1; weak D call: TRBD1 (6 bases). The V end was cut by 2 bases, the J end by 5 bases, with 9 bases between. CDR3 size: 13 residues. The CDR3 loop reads CASSLQGGTEAFF. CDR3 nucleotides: TGTGCCAGCAGTTTACAAGGGGGTACTGAAGCTTTCTTT.

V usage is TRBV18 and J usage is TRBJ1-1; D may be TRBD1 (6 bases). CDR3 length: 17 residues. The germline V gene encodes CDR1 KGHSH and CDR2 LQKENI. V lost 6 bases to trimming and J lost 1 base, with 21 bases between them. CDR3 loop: CASSHNTGGAANTEAFF. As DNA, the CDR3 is TGTGCCAGCTCTCACAACACCGGGGGGGCAGCGAACACTGAAGCTTTCTTT.

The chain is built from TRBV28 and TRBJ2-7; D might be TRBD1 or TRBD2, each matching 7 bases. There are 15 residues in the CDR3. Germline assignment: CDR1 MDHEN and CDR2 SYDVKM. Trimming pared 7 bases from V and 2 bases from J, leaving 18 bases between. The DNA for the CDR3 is TGTGCCAGCACAGGGGGGGAGAAATCTACCTACGAGCAGTACTTC. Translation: CASTGGEKSTYEQYF.

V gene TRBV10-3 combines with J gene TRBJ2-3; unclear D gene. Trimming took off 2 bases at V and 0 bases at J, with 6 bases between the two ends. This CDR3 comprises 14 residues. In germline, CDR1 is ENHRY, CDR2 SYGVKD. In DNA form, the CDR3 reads TGTGCCATCAGTGAGAGTAGTAGCACAGATACGCAGTATTTT. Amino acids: CAISESSSTDTQYF.

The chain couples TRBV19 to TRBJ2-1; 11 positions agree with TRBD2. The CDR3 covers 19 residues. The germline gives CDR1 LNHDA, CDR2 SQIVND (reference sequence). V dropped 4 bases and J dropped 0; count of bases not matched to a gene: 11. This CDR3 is CASSNSGLAVLSSYNEQFF. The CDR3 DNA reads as TGTGCCAGTAGTAACTCGGGACTAGCGGTTCTAAGCTCCTACAATGAGCAGTTCTTC.

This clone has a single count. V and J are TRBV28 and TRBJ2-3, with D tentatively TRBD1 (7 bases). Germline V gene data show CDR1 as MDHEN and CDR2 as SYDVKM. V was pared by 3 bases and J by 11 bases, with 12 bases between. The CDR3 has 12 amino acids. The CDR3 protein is CASSLAQGGQYF. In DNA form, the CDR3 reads TGTGCCAGCAGTTTGGCCCAGGGGGGGCAGTATTTT. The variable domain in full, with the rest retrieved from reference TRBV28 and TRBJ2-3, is DVKVTQSSRYLVKRTGEKVFLECVQDMDHENMFWYRQDPGLGLRLIYFSYDVKMKEKGDIPEGYSVSREKKERFSLILESASTNQTSMYLCASSLAQGGQYFGPGTRLTVL.

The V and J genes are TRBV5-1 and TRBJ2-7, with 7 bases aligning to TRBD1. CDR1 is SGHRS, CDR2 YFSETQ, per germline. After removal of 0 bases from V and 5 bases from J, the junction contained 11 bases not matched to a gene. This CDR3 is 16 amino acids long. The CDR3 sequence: CASSLGGQPSVDEQYF. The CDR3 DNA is TGCGCCAGCAGCTTGGGGGGACAGCCTTCCGTTGACGAGCAGTACTTC.